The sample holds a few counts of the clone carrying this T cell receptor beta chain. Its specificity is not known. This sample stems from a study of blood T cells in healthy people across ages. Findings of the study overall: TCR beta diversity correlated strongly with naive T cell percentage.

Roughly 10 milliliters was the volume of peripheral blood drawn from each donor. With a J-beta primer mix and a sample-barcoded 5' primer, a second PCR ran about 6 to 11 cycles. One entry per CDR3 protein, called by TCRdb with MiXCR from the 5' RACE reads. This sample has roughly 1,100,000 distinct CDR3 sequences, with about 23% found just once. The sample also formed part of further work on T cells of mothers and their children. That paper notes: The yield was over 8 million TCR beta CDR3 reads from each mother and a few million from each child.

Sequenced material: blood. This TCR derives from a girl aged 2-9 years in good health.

CDR3 protein: CSARALGGKVNEQFF. CDR3 nucleotide sequence: TGCAGTGCCCGAGCCCTTGGGGGGAAGGTCAATGAGCAGTTCTTC. This sequence joins TRBV20-1 and TRBJ2-1; TRBD2 might be the D (6 bases). Germline lookup yields CDR1 DFQATT and CDR2 SNEGSKA (reference sequence). Trimming cost V 6 bases and J 6 bases, with 21 bases left between them. This CDR3 contains 15 residues.